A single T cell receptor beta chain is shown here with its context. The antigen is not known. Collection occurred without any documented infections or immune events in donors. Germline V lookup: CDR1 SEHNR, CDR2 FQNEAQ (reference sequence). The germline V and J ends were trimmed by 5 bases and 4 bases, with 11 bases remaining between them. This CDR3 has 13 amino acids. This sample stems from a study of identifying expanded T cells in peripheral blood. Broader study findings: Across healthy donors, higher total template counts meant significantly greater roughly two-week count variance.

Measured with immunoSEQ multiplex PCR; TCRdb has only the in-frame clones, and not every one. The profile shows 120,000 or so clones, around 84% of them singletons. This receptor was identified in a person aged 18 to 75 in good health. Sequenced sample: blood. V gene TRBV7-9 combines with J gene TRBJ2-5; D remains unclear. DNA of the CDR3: TGTGCCAGCAGCCCGGACCCGGTAGAGACCCAGTACTTC. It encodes CASSPDPVETQYF.